This TCR beta chain originates from a study of T cell responses to AZD1222 COVID-19 vaccine. Profiling relied on immunoSEQ multiplex PCR, and the TCRdb table lists in-frame clones only, not all of them. The profile covers some 120,000 clones, with about 90% appearing a single time and more than 9% taken by the ten largest. This CDR3 has 14 amino acids. V lost 2 bases and J 1 base, leaving 9 bases between the germline ends. The germline V gene has CDR1 MDHEN and CDR2 SYDVKM. Whole-study findings and limits: Unmutated regions of variants are reportedly targeted by nearly half of spike-specific TCRs. The donors showed a predominance of white British ancestry and of females, with possible underestimation of clonal diversity.

There are a few counts of this clone. Its target is not known. This rearrangement joins TRBV28 to TRBJ2-7; the D gene is possibly TRBD2 (5 bases). The sequence was collected from an adult in good health. The source material was peripheral blood, sampled on day 0 of AZD1222 vaccination. The CDR3 loop reads CASSLTGGSYEQYF. The CDR3 DNA is TGTGCCAGCAGTTTAACCGGCGGGTCCTACGAGCAGTACTTC.